These 3 T cell receptor beta chains came from one sample sequenced in a study of control samples from healthy donors and cancer patients. Method: immunoSEQ multiplex PCR; TCRdb's copy keeps in-frame clones and lacks some. Among about 150,000 clones, approximately 88% were seen once, and the ten largest hold more than 4%. The sequenced sample consisted of blood. The receptors originated from a man aged 25-45 years in good health.

The V and J genes are TRBV6-2 or TRBV6-3 and TRBJ1-2; D gene unclear. The CDR3 runs 13 residues. CDR1 and CDR2 (germline): MNHEY, SVGEGT. V lost 2 bases to trimming and J lost 6 bases, with 10 bases between them. CDR3: CASSYGRSDGYTF. Written as DNA, the CDR3 is TGTGCCAGCAGTTACGGACGATCGGATGGCTACACCTTC.

The chain recombines TRBV4-3 with TRBJ2-1; 14 positions agree with TRBD2. Germline CDR1 and CDR2: LGHNA and YSLEER. V lost 4 bases, J lost 7 bases, and 3 bases stayed unmatched. The CDR3 is 15 amino acids. CDR3 protein: CASSPTSGGANEQFF. Here the CDR3 DNA reads TGCGCCAGCAGCCCGACTAGCGGGGGGGCAAATGAGCAGTTCTTC.

In its sample, this clone was seen a few times. The J gene is TRBJ2-7, the V gene TRBV7-2; D gene uncertain. V gave up 3 bases and J gave up 1 base, with 4 bases separating them. Germline lookup yields CDR1 SGHTA and CDR2 FQGNSA. This CDR3 has 12 amino acids. The DNA for the CDR3 is TGTGCCAGCAGCTTGACTTCCTACGAGCAGTACTTC. This gives the protein CASSLTSYEQYF.